This passage covers 7 T cell receptor beta chains from one sample sequenced in a study of T-cell memory formation after mild COVID-19. One entry per CDR3 protein, called by TCRdb with MiXCR from the 5' RACE reads. The repertoire holds hundreds of thousands of distinct CDR3 sequences, with about an eighth as singletons. Sequenced material: PBMCs or a T cell subset sorted from them (not recorded which). These TCRs come from a man aged 18 to 30 who had mild COVID-19 (a few samples of this study predate the infection). Cell type and time point are not known.

This clonotype was seen a few times. V gene TRBV4-1 combines with J gene TRBJ2-3, with TRBD2 matching 8 bases. Germline-derived CDR1 and CDR2 are MGHRA and YSYEKL. With V trimmed by 0 bases and J by 2 bases, 4 bases remained unmatched. The CDR3 length is 16 residues. The CDR3 DNA follows: TGCGCCAGCAGCCAAGAATATAGCGGGGCCACAGATACGCAGTATTTT. Translation: CASSQEYSGATDTQYF.

This chain links TRBV18 with TRBJ1-6; 7 bases line up with TRBD1. Germline-derived CDR1 and CDR2 are KGHSH and LQKENI. The CDR3 covers 16 residues. V dropped 6 bases and J dropped 10; count of bases not matched to a gene: 15. In nucleotides, the CDR3 is TGTGCCAGCTCCCGCGGTGAGGGGGCTGAGTGGTCACCCCTCCACTTT. It is translated as CASSRGEGAEWSPLHF.

This clonotype was detected only a few times. The chain uses TRBV7-8 and TRBJ2-3; TRBD2 might be the D (5 bases). CDR1 and CDR2 from the germline V gene are SGHVS and FQNEAQ. Deletions cut 6 bases from V and 1 base from J, with 17 bases between. CDR3 length equals 16 residues. CDR3 bases: TGTGCCAGCAGGCTATCTAACGCGGGCGGCACAGATACGCAGTATTTT. It specifies CASRLSNAGGTDTQYF.

Ten or more counts support this clonotype. The V and J genes are TRBV5-1 and TRBJ2-7; D might be TRBD1 (5 bases). This CDR3 has 14 amino acids. Per germline, CDR1 SGHRS and CDR2 YFSETQ. V was trimmed by 0 bases and J by 4 bases, leaving 11 bases between them. The CDR3 DNA follows: TGCGCCAGCAGCTTGGATAGCCGACAGTACGAGCAGTACTTC. As protein: CASSLDSRQYEQYF.

This clonotype appeared many times. The chain is built from TRBV29-1 and TRBJ2-5, with a possible D match to TRBD1 (6 bases). CDR3 length: 15 amino acids. Germline V gene lookup returns CDR1 SQVTM and CDR2 ANQGSEA. The V end lost 3 bases, the J end lost 0 bases, and 14 bases lay between the germline ends. The CDR3 reads CSVEPVEGDQETQYF. The CDR3 DNA follows: TGCAGCGTTGAGCCGGTTGAGGGGGACCAAGAGACCCAGTACTTC.

The table lists this clonotype with a few counts. The chain carries TRBV29-1 and TRBJ2-1; 10 bases match TRBD1. The CDR3 runs 14 residues. Germline V gene sequence: CDR1 SQVTM, CDR2 ANQGSEA. V lost 4 bases and J lost 8; bases outside the gene matches: 8. The chain's CDR3 is CSVVGDRGMYEQFF. The CDR3 DNA sequence: TGCAGCGTTGTAGGGGACAGGGGTATGTATGAGCAGTTCTTC.

This clonotype was found a few times. The rearrangement links TRBV9 to TRBJ2-7; tentatively, D is TRBD1 or TRBD2 (6 bases each). Germline-derived CDR1 and CDR2 are SGDLS and YYNGEE. V was shortened by 0 bases and J by 6 bases, with 13 bases between the two germline ends. The CDR3 consists of 14 residues. CDR3 DNA sequence: TGTGCCAGCAGCGTAGGGGGGGCGAGGGGCGAGCAGTACTTC. Its translation: CASSVGGARGEQYF.